The 10 T cell receptor beta chains below come from one sample, sequenced in a study of blood T cell repertoires in COVID-19. Here immunoSEQ multiplex PCR was the method, and the copy in TCRdb shows in-frame clones only, minus some. The repertoire holds more than 100,000 clones, with 90% as singletons. Sequencing was done on a sample of peripheral blood. These receptors were obtained from an older woman with COVID-19, enrolled during active disease.

The rearrangement joins TRBV5-1 to TRBJ2-7; 9 bases align to TRBD1. The V and J ends lost 4 bases and 2 bases, in that order; junction bases with no gene match: 7. CDR1 SGHRS and CDR2 YFSETQ come from the germline V gene. The CDR3 sequence is 15 residues long. The CDR3 region has the DNA TGCGCCAGCAGCGCCACCGGGACAGGGACCTACGAGCAGTACTTC. This translates into CASSATGTGTYEQYF.

The J gene is TRBJ2-5, the V gene TRBV27; maybe TRBD2 (6 bases). Germline-derived CDR1 and CDR2 are MNHEY and SMNVEV (reference sequence). Trimming took 5 bases from V and 3 from J, leaving 16 bases between them. This CDR3 has 15 amino acids. CDR3 coding DNA: TGTGCCAGCAGTCCCCCGGGACTGAGAAAAGAGACCCAGTACTTC. Its translation: CASSPPGLRKETQYF.

The V gene is TRBV3-1 (or the pseudogene TRBV3-2), the J gene TRBJ2-1; a possible D gene is TRBD2 (5 bases). From germline, CDR1 is LGHDT and CDR2 YNNKEL (reference sequence). CDR3 length: 15 amino acids. Trimming removed 2 bases at V and 4 bases at J, with 12 bases between. The CDR3, as DNA: TGTGCCAGCAGCCAAAGATCCAAGCGGTACAATGAGCAGTTCTTC. The encoded protein is CASSQRSKRYNEQFF.

The chain has TRBV7-9 and TRBJ1-3, with D possibly being TRBD1 (5 bases). The CDR3 runs 16 residues. V lost 1 base and J 0 bases, leaving 10 bases between the germline ends. Looked up from germline, CDR1 is SEHNR and CDR2 is FQNEAQ (reference sequence). DNA for the CDR3: TGTGCCAGCAGCTTAGGGGGCCTTCACTCTGGAAACACCATATATTTT. Protein product: CASSLGGLHSGNTIYF.

The V call is TRBV7-2, the J call TRBJ2-5; perhaps TRBD2 as D (7 bases). This CDR3 region has 13 residues. The germline V gene has CDR1 SGHTA and CDR2 FQGNSA. Trimming pared 1 base from V and 13 bases from J, leaving 16 bases between. The CDR3 loop is CASSLEAGAKPYF. The DNA for the CDR3 is TGTGCCAGCAGCTTAGAGGCGGGGGCCAAACCGTACTTC.

The chain couples TRBV6-4 to TRBJ2-6; no definite D call. The V end lost 2 bases, the J end lost 0 bases, and 5 bases lay between the germline ends. The V gene's germline CDR1 is MRHNA and CDR2 SNTAGT. This CDR3 comprises 15 residues. The DNA of the CDR3 is TGTGCCAGCAGTGACGACAACTCTGGGGCCAACGTCCTGACTTTC. This gives the protein CASSDDNSGANVLTF.

This clone was observed a single time. V usage is TRBV19 and J usage is TRBJ2-3; D is perhaps TRBD2 (5 bases). Germline CDR1 reads LNHDA; CDR2 reads SQIVND (reference sequence). This CDR3 is 12 amino acids long. With 4 bases removed from V and 6 bases from J, the gap between germline ends came to 8 bases. CDR3 residues: CASSTRGDTQYF. The CDR3 nucleotides are TGTGCCAGTAGTACCCGCGGGGATACGCAGTATTTT.

The chain uses TRBV3-1 (or the pseudogene TRBV3-2) and TRBJ1-2; no clear D gene. The CDR3 sequence is 11 residues long. CDR1 LGHDT and CDR2 YNNKEL come from the germline V gene (reference sequence). V dropped 2 bases and J dropped 6 bases, with 4 bases sitting between them. The CDR3 nucleotides read TGTGCCAGCAGCCAACGGGATGGCTACACCTTC. Encoded protein: CASSQRDGYTF.

The V gene is TRBV6-1, the J gene TRBJ2-5, with 9 bases aligning to TRBD2. Germline values: CDR1 MNHNS, CDR2 SASEGT. This CDR3 is built from 15 residues. V shed 1 base, J shed 5 bases, and the junction held 5 bases outside the gene matches. The CDR3 sequence: CASSEGSTSGETQYF. The CDR3 nucleotides are TGTGCCAGCAGTGAAGGCTCTACTAGCGGGGAGACCCAGTACTTC.

The chain combines TRBV4-1 with TRBJ1-6, with a tentative D call TRBD1 (6 bases). The CDR3 sequence is 16 residues long. V gave up 0 bases and J gave up 9 bases, with 15 bases separating them. CDR1 and CDR2 from the germline V gene are MGHRA and YSYEKL. The DNA of the CDR3 is TGCGCCAGCAGCCAAGAGGGGGCCCGAGGGGGTTCACCCCTCCACTTT. Its translation: CASSQEGARGGSPLHF.